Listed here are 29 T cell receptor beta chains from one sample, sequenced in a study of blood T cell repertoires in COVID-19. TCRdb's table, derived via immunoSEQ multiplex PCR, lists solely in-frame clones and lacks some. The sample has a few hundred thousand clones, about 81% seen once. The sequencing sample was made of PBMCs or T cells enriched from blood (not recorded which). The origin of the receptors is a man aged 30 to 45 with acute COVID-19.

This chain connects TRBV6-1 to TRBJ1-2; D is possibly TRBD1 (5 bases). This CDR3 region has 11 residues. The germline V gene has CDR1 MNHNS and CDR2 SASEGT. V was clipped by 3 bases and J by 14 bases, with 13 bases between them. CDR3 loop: CASSEVAGRTF. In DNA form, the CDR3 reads TGTGCCAGCAGTGAGGTGGCAGGGAGGACCTTC.

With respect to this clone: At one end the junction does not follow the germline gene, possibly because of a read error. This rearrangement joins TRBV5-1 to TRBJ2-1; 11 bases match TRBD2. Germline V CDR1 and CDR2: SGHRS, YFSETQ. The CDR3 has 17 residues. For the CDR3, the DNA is TGTGCCAGCAGCTTGCAGGTAGCGGGAGGGCCGGGCAATGAGCAGTTCTTC. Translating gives CASSLQVAGGPGNEQFF.

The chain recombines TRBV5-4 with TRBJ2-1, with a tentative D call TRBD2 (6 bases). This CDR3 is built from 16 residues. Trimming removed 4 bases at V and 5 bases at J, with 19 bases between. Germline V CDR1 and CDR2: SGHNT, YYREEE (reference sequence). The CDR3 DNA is TGTGCCAGCAGCCGAAACGGCCAGCGGGCCAACAATGAGCAGTTCTTC. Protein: CASSRNGQRANNEQFF.

As DNA, the CDR3 is TGTGCCATCAGTGACATCAATCAGCCCCAGCATTTT. Residues: CAISDINQPQHF. This chain links TRBV10-3 with TRBJ1-5; D remains ambiguous. Trimming removed 3 bases at V and 3 bases at J, with 3 bases between. The length of the CDR3 is 12 residues. Germline CDR1 reads ENHRY; CDR2 reads SYGVKD.

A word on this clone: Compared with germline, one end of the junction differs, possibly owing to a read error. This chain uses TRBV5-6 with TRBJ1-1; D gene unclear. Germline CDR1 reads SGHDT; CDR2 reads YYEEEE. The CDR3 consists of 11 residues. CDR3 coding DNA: TGTGCCAGCAGCTTGAACAGTGAAGCTTTCTTT. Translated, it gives CASSLNSEAFF.

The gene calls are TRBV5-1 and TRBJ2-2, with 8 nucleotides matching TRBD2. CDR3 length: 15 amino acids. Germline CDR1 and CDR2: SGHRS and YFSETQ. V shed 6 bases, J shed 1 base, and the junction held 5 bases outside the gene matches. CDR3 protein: CASTMGLENTGELFF. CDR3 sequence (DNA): TGCGCCAGCACCATGGGACTAGAGAACACCGGGGAGCTGTTTTTT.

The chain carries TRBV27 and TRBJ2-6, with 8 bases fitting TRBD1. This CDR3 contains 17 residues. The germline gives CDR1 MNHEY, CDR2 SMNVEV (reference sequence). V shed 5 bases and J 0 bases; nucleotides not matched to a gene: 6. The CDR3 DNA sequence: TGTGCCAGCAGTCCCACAGGGGGACCCTCTGGGGCCAACGTCCTGACTTTC. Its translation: CASSPTGGPSGANVLTF.

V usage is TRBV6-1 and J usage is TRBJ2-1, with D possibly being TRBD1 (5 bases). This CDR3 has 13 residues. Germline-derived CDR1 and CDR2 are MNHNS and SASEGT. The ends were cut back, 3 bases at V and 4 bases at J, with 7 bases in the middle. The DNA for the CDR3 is TGTGCCAGCAGTGAGACAGAATACAATGAGCAGTTCTTC. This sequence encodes CASSETEYNEQFF.

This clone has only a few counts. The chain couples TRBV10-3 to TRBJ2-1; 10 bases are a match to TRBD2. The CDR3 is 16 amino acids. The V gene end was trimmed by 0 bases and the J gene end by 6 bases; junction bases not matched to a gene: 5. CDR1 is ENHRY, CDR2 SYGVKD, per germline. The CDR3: CAISESYLAGANEQFF. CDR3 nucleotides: TGTGCCATCAGTGAGTCGTACCTAGCGGGAGCCAATGAGCAGTTCTTC.

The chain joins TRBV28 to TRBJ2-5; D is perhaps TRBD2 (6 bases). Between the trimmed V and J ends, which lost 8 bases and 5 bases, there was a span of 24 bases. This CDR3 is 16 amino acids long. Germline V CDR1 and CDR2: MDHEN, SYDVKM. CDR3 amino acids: CASRRGELARRETQYF. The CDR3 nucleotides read TGTGCCAGCCGGAGGGGTGAACTAGCCAGGAGGGAGACCCAGTACTTC.

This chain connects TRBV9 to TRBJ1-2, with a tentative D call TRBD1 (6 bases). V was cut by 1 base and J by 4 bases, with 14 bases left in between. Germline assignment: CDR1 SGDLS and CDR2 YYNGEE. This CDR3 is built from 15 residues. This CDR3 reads CASSVRGGTLYGYTF. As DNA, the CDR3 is TGTGCCAGCAGCGTAAGAGGGGGAACCCTCTATGGCTACACCTTC.

The CDR3 loop is CASRPSSGGGTDTQYF. CDR3 nucleotides: TGTGCCAGCAGGCCATCGAGCGGGGGGGGTACAGATACGCAGTATTTT. The V call is TRBV5-4, the J call TRBJ2-3, with TRBD2 matching 10 bases. Germline lookup yields CDR1 SGHNT and CDR2 YYREEE (reference sequence). V lost 5 bases, J lost 3 bases, and 9 bases stayed unmatched. The CDR3 sequence is 16 residues long.

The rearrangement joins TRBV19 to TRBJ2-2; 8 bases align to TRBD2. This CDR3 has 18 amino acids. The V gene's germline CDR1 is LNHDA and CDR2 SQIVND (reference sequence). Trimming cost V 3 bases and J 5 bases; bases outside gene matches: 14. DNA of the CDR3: TGTGCCAGTAGTATCCGGGACACAAGCGGGAGAAGGACCGGGGAGCTGTTTTTT. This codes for CASSIRDTSGRRTGELFF.

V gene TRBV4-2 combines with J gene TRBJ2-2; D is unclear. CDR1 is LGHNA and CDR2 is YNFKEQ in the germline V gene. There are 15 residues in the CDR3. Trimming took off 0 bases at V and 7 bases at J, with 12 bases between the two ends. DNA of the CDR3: TGTGCCAGCAGCCAAGATTTAAATAGTATCGGGGAGCTGTTTTTT. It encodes CASSQDLNSIGELFF.

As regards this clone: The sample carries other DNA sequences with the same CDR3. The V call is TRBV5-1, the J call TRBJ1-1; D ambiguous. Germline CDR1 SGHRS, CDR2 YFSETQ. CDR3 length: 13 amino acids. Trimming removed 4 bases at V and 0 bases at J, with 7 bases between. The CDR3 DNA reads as TGCGCCAGCAGCGCGGGGATGAACACTGAAGCTTTCTTT. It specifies CASSAGMNTEAFF.

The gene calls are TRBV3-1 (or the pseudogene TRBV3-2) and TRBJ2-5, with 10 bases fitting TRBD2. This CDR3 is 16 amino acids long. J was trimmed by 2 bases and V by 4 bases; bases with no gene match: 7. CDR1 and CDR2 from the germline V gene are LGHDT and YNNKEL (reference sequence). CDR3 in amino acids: CASSPFERGGQETQYF. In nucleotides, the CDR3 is TGTGCCAGCAGCCCCTTCGAGCGGGGGGGGCAAGAGACCCAGTACTTC.

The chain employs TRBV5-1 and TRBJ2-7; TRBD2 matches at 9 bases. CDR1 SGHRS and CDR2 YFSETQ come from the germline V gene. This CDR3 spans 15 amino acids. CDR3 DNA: TGTGCCAGCAGCCCGACGGGGGTAGCGGGAGACGAGCAGTACGTC. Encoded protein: CASSPTGVAGDEQYV.

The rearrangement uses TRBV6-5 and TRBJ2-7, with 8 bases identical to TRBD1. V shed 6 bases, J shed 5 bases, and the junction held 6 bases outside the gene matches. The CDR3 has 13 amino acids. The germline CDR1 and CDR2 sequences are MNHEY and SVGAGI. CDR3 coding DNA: TGTGCCAGCAGCGGCAGGGGGCGCAACGAGCAGTACGTC. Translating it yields CASSGRGRNEQYV.

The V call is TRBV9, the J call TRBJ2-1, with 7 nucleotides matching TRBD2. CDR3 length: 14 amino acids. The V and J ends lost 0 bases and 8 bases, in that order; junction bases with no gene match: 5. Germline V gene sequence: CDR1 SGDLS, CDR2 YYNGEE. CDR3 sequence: CASSVAGGVDEQFF. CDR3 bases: TGTGCCAGCAGCGTAGCGGGGGGAGTCGATGAGCAGTTCTTC.

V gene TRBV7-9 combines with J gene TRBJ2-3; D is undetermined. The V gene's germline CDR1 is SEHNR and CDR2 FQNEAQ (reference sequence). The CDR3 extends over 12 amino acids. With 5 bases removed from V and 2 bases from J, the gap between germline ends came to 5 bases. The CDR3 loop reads CASSRFTDTQYF. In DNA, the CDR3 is TGTGCCAGCAGCCGGTTCACAGATACGCAGTATTTT.

The CDR3 region is CASRTHGGLGNTIYF. CDR3 in DNA: TGTGCCAGCAGAACCCACGGGGGGCTAGGAAACACCATATATTTT. The rearrangement joins TRBV6-5 to TRBJ1-3, with D maybe TRBD1 (6 bases). V lost 6 bases and J lost 4, with 16 bases in between. Germline CDR1 and CDR2: MNHEY and SVGAGI. The CDR3 has 15 residues.

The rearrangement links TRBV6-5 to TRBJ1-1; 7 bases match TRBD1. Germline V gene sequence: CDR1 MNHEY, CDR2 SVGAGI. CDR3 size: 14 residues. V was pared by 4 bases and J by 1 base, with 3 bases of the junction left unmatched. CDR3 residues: CASSSRGWNTEAFF. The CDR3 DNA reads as TGTGCCAGCAGTTCCAGGGGGTGGAACACTGAAGCTTTCTTT.

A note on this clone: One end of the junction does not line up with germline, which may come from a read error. CDR3 DNA sequence: TGTGCCAGCAGCTTGCCCGGGACTAGTAACACCGGGGAGCTGTTTTTT. The encoded protein is CASSLPGTSNTGELFF. The chain couples TRBV5-1 to TRBJ2-2, with 8 bases lining up with TRBD2. The CDR3 runs to 16 residues. Per the germline V gene, CDR1 is SGHRS and CDR2 is YFSETQ.

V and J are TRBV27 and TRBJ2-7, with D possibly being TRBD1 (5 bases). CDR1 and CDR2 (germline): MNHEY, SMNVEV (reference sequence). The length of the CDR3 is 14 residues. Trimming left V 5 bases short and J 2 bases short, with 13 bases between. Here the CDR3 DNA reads TGTGCCAGCAGTCCCAGGGCCACGGCCTACGAGCAGTACGTC. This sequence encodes CASSPRATAYEQYV.

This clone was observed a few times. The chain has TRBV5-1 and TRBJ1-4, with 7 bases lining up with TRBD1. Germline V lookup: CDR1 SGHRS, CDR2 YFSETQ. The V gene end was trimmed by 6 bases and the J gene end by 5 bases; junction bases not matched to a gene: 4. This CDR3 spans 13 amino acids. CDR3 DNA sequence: TGCGCCAGCACCTCGGGACAGAATGAAAAACTGTTTTTT. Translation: CASTSGQNEKLFF.

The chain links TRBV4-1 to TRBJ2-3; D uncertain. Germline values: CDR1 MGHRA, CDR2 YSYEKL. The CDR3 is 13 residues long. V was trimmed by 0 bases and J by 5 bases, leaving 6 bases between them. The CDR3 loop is CASSQEGVDTQYF. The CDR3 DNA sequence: TGCGCCAGCAGCCAAGAAGGAGTAGATACGCAGTATTTT.

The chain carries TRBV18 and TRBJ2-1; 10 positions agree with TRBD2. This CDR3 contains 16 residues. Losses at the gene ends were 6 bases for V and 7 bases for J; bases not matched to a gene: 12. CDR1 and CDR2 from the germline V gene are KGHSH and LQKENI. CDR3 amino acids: CASSPISSGSINEQFF. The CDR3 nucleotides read TGTGCCAGCTCCCCTATTTCTAGCGGGAGTATAAATGAGCAGTTCTTC.

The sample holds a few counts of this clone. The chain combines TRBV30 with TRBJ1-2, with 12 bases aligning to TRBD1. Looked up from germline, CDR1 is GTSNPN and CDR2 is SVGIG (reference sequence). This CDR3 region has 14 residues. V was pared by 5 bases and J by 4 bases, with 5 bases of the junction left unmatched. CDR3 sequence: CAWAGTGGTYGYTF. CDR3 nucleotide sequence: TGTGCCTGGGCCGGGACAGGGGGCACCTATGGCTACACCTTC.

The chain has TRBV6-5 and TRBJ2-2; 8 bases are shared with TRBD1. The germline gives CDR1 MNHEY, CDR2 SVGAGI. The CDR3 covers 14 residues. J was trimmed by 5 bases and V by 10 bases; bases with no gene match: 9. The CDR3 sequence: CATKPGGWTGELFF. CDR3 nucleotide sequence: TGTGCCACTAAGCCAGGGGGCTGGACCGGGGAGCTGTTTTTT.